The 21 T cell receptor beta chains below all came from one sample that was sequenced in a study of blood T cell repertoires in COVID-19. Data came from immunoSEQ multiplex PCR; TCRdb stores just in-frame clones and leaves some out. The sample records 200,000 to 250,000 clones, about 85% being singletons. The sample comprised peripheral blood. Receptor source: a middle-aged man with acute or convalescent COVID-19.

The rearrangement joins TRBV6-5 to TRBJ1-4, with 9 bases lining up with TRBD1. Losses at the gene ends were 6 bases for V and 7 bases for J; bases not matched to a gene: 6. This CDR3 contains 14 residues. Germline V gene lookup returns CDR1 MNHEY and CDR2 SVGAGI. CDR3 nucleotide sequence: TGTGCCAGCAGCCGAACAGGGGGCGTTGAAAAACTGTTTTTT. Amino acids: CASSRTGGVEKLFF.

V and J are TRBV6-5 and TRBJ2-7; 8 positions agree with TRBD1. The CDR3 consists of 16 residues. The germline CDR1 and CDR2 sequences are MNHEY and SVGAGI. V shed 0 bases, J shed 0 bases, and the junction held 4 bases outside the gene matches. The CDR3 region is CASSYSGTGFSYEQYF. In DNA form, the CDR3 reads TGTGCCAGCAGTTACTCGGGGACAGGCTTCTCCTACGAGCAGTACTTC.

The chain recombines TRBV6-1 with TRBJ1-2; TRBD1 matches at 7 bases. In germline, CDR1 is MNHNS, CDR2 SASEGT. Unmatched junction bases numbered 4, after V lost 3 bases and J lost 3 bases. The CDR3 totals 14 residues. In DNA form, the CDR3 reads TGTGCCAGCAGTGAGACAGGGAGAGACTATGGCTACACCTTC. As protein: CASSETGRDYGYTF.

CDR3 coding DNA: TGTGCCAGCGGAGGCGGGGGGCTCACCGGGGAGCTGTTTTTT. Protein sequence: CASGGGGLTGELFF. The chain couples TRBV9 to TRBJ2-2; 8 bases are a match to TRBD2. Germline lookup yields CDR1 SGDLS and CDR2 YYNGEE. With 7 bases clipped from V and 4 bases from J, the junction kept 6 bases outside the gene matches. The CDR3 is 14 amino acids.

This chain uses TRBV6-5 with TRBJ1-5; D perhaps matches TRBD1 (5 bases). From germline, CDR1 is MNHEY and CDR2 SVGAGI. V dropped 10 bases and J dropped 3 bases, with 19 bases sitting between them. CDR3 length equals 15 residues. The CDR3 DNA is TGTGCCACAACGCGCCTAGGGGCGGACAATCAGCCCCAGCATTTT. Amino acid sequence: CATTRLGADNQPQHF.

This chain links TRBV5-3 with TRBJ2-5; D is perhaps TRBD1 (5 bases). TRBV5-3 is marked as an open reading frame, function uncertain. V was shortened by 8 bases and J by 7 bases, with 18 bases between the two germline ends. The CDR3 has 13 residues. CDR3 in DNA: TGTGCCAGGAAAACGAGGTTTAGGGGGACCCAGTACTTC. It specifies CARKTRFRGTQYF.

This chain joins TRBV13 and TRBJ2-1; 10 nucleotides match TRBD2. Germline V gene lookup returns CDR1 PRHDT and CDR2 FYEKMQ (reference sequence). V gave up 2 bases and J gave up 7 bases; unmatched junction bases: 14. The CDR3 is made up of 18 amino acids. The CDR3 DNA follows: TGTGCCAGCAGCTTAACCAGCGGGGGGGCCCGGGGACTGAATGAGCAGTTCTTC. Protein: CASSLTSGGARGLNEQFF.

This clone was seen more than once but under ten times. The J gene is TRBJ1-1, the V gene TRBV19; a possible D gene is TRBD1 (6 bases). Per the germline V gene, CDR1 is LNHDA and CDR2 is SQIVND (reference sequence). The CDR3 consists of 14 residues. V lost 7 bases, J lost 3 bases, and 15 bases lay in between. The CDR3 bases are TGTGCCAGTACTCAACAGGGAACGTACACTGAAGCTTTCTTT. As protein: CASTQQGTYTEAFF.

This chain joins TRBV6-5 and TRBJ1-1; TRBD1 agrees at 9 bases. V shed 7 bases, J shed 8 bases, and the junction held 5 bases outside the gene matches. The CDR3 has 12 amino acids. Germline CDR1 and CDR2: MNHEY and SVGAGI. CDR3 residues: CASNRGLFEAFF. The CDR3 DNA sequence: TGTGCCAGCAACAGGGGGCTTTTCGAAGCTTTCTTT.

The chain has TRBV18 and TRBJ2-3; 7 bases fit TRBD1. The junction had 9 bases not matched to a gene; V was cut back by 6 bases and J by 3 bases. Germline lookup yields CDR1 KGHSH and CDR2 LQKENI. The CDR3 totals 15 residues. The CDR3 sequence: CASSLGQAVTDTQYF. In DNA, the CDR3 is TGTGCCAGCTCCCTAGGACAGGCAGTAACAGATACGCAGTATTTT.

The chain carries TRBV7-2 and TRBJ1-1, with 7 bases fitting TRBD1. The ends lost 1 base at V and 7 bases at J; junction bases unmatched: 6. The CDR3 is made up of 14 amino acids. Germline-derived CDR1 and CDR2 are SGHTA and FQGNSA. CDR3 DNA: TGTGCCAGCAGCTTAGATGGAGGGGGCCTTGAAGCTTTCTTT. Amino acids: CASSLDGGGLEAFF.

The chain combines TRBV3-1 (or the pseudogene TRBV3-2) with TRBJ2-3; no firm D call. The length of the CDR3 is 16 residues. Germline CDR1 LGHDT, CDR2 YNNKEL (reference sequence). Trimming took 2 bases from V and 2 from J, leaving 14 bases between them. CDR3 loop: CASSQWRNEITDTQYF. CDR3 nucleotide sequence: TGTGCCAGCAGCCAATGGCGGAACGAGATCACAGATACGCAGTATTTT.

This chain links TRBV7-3 with TRBJ2-3, with a tentative D call TRBD2 (5 bases). Germline assignment: CDR1 SGHTA and CDR2 FQGTGA. This CDR3 spans 13 amino acids. V shed 4 bases and J shed 6 bases, with 11 bases lying between them. In DNA form, the CDR3 reads TGTGCCAGCAGCTCCTTTTCGGGGGATACGCAGTATTTT. This translates into CASSSFSGDTQYF.

The chain carries TRBV7-2 and TRBJ2-1, with D possibly matching TRBD2 (5 bases). V lost 5 bases and J 5 bases, leaving 13 bases between the germline ends. Germline V gene sequence: CDR1 SGHTA, CDR2 FQGNSA. CDR3 size: 14 residues. The CDR3 spells CASSLFGVNNEQFF. The DNA for the CDR3 is TGTGCCAGCAGCCTCTTCGGGGTTAACAATGAGCAGTTCTTC.

The rearrangement joins TRBV7-9 to TRBJ1-2, with TRBD1 identical over 12 bases. The V gene's germline CDR1 is SEHNR and CDR2 FQNEAQ (reference sequence). V lost 4 bases to trimming and J lost 6 bases; unmatched junction nucleotides: 6. This CDR3 comprises 15 residues. DNA for the CDR3: TGTGCCAGCAGCTCGGGGACAGGGGGCATGGATGGCTACACCTTC. Amino acids: CASSSGTGGMDGYTF.

This chain connects TRBV7-9 to TRBJ2-7; maybe TRBD1 (6 bases). Trimming removed 5 bases at V and 2 bases at J, with 10 bases between. Germline assignment: CDR1 SEHNR and CDR2 FQNEAQ (reference sequence). The CDR3 is made up of 13 amino acids. CDR3 residues: CASSVTGPYEQYF. Written as DNA, the CDR3 is TGTGCCAGCAGCGTGACAGGTCCCTACGAGCAGTACTTC.

This rearrangement joins TRBV28 to TRBJ1-6; D is unclear. Trimming stripped 5 bases from V and 0 bases from J, with 17 bases between. This CDR3 spans 18 amino acids. Per the germline V gene, CDR1 is MDHEN and CDR2 is SYDVKM. The CDR3 spells CASSPRMGASSYNSPLHF. The CDR3 nucleotides are TGTGCCAGCAGTCCCCGAATGGGCGCGAGCTCCTATAATTCACCCCTCCACTTT. Combining the CDR3 with reference TRBV28 and TRBJ1-6 gives the whole variable domain DVKVTQSSRYLVKRTGEKVFLECVQDMDHENMFWYRQDPGLGLRLIYFSYDVKMKEKGDIPEGYSVSREKKERFSLILESASTNQTSMYLCASSPRMGASSYNSPLHFGNGTRLTVT.

The gene calls are TRBV27 and TRBJ1-5; TRBD1 is a possible D gene (6 bases). The CDR3 runs to 16 residues. Germline loops: CDR1 MNHEY, CDR2 SMNVEV (reference sequence). Trimming took 6 bases from V and 4 from J, leaving 19 bases between them. CDR3 bases: TGTGCCAGCAGCCCTCGGCCTAACAGGGATAATCAGCCCCAGCATTTT. Translating gives CASSPRPNRDNQPQHF.

The chain joins TRBV3-1 (or the pseudogene TRBV3-2) to TRBJ1-2; possible D gene TRBD1, 5 bases. The length of the CDR3 is 14 residues. V lost 4 bases and J lost 6, with 15 bases in between. The germline CDR1 and CDR2 sequences are LGHDT and YNNKEL (reference sequence). The CDR3 sequence: CASSPQDTRHGYTF. The CDR3 DNA follows: TGTGCCAGCAGCCCCCAGGACACGCGGCATGGCTACACCTTC.

The chain uses TRBV7-2 and TRBJ1-2; 8 bases agree with TRBD1. Germline V CDR1 and CDR2: SGHTA, FQGNSA. V gave up 5 bases and J gave up 4 bases; unmatched junction bases: 9. This CDR3 spans 15 amino acids. CDR3 sequence (DNA): TGTGCCAGCAGCGAAATGGGACAGGCAACCTATGGCTACACCTTC. Its protein product is CASSEMGQATYGYTF.

This clone was counted a few times. The V gene is TRBV19, the J gene TRBJ2-1; 7 bases are a match to TRBD2. The CDR3 has 15 residues. The germline V gene has CDR1 LNHDA and CDR2 SQIVND (reference sequence). Germline trimming cut 4 bases from V and 0 bases from J; bases unmatched to any gene: 3. DNA of the CDR3: TGTGCCAGTAGTACCCGGGACTACTCCTACAATGAGCAGTTCTTC. This encodes CASSTRDYSYNEQFF.